A single TCR beta chain is shown here with its context. Germline V gene lookup returns CDR1 SEHNR and CDR2 FQNEAQ (reference sequence). The CDR3 is 14 amino acids. V lost 2 bases to trimming and J lost 3 bases, with 9 bases between them. This sample stems from a study of control samples from healthy donors and cancer patients. Sequencing was performed with immunoSEQ multiplex PCR; in TCRdb, only in-frame clones are kept and a portion is missing. The sample comprises around 86,000 clones, approximately 90% of which are singletons, and roughly 2% rests with the top ten. The specimen sequenced was PBMCs. The V call is TRBV7-9, the J call TRBJ2-3; D unresolved. The sequence came from a woman aged 60-75 years with head and neck cancer. This CDR3 reads CASSLSRGTDTQYF. In DNA, the CDR3 is TGTGCCAGCAGCTTATCCCGAGGAACAGATACGCAGTATTTT.